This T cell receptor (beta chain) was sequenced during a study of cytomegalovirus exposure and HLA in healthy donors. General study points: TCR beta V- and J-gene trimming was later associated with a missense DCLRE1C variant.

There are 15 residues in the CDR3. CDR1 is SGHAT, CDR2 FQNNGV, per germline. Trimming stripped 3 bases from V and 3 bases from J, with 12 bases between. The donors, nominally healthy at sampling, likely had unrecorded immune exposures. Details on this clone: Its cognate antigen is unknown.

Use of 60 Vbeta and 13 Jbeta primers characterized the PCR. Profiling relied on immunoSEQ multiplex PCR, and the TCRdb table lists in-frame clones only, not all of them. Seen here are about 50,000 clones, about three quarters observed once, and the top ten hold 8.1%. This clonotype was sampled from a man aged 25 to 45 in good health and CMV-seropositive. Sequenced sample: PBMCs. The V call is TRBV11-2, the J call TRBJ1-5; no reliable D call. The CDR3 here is CASSFSSGYNQPQHF. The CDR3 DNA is TGTGCCAGCAGCTTCTCATCGGGGTACAATCAGCCCCAGCATTTT.